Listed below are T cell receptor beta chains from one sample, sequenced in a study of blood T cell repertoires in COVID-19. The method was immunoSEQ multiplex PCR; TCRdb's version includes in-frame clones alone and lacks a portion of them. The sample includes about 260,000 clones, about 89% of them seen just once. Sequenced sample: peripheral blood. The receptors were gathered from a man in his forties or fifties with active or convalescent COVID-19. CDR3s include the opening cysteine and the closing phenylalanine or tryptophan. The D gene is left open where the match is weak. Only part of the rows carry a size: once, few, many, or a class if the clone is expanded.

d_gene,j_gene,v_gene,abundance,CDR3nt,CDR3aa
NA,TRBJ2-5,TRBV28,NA,TGTGCCAGCACCATACTAGTTGGTGTTGGGGAGACCCAGTACTTC,CASTILVGVGETQYF
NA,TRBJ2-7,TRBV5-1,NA,TGCGCCAGCAGCTCCCGAGGGAGGGGGAACGAGCAGTACTTC,CASSSRGRGNEQYF
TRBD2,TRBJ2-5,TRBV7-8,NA,TGTGCCAGCAGCTCTAGGACTAGCGGCCAAGAGACCCAGTACTTC,CASSSRTSGQETQYF
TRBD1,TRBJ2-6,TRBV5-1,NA,TGCGCCAGCAGACAGGGGGCGAGCGGGGCCAACGTCCTGACTTTC,CASRQGASGANVLTF
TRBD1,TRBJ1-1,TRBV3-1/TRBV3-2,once,TGTGCCAGCAGCCAAGGGCCGGGACAGGGACTGAACACTGAAGCTTTCTTT,CASSQGPGQGLNTEAFF
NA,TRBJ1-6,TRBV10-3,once,TGTGCCATCAGTGGGCAGGGGTTTAATTCACCCCTCCACTTT,CAISGQGFNSPLHF
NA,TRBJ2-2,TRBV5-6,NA,TGTGCCAGCAGCCCGGATGAGGTACACACCGGGGAGCTGTTTTTT,CASSPDEVHTGELFF
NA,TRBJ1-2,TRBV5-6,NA,TGTGCCAGCAGCTTTGGCAGCGGGCTATCCGGCTACACCTTC,CASSFGSGLSGYTF
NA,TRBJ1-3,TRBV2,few,TGTGCCAGCAGGTACGAGGTCTCTGGAAACACCATATATTTT,CASRYEVSGNTIYF
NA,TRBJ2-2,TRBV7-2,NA,TGTGCCAGCAGCCAAACGGACAGCACCACCGGGGAGCTGTTTTTT,CASSQTDSTTGELFF
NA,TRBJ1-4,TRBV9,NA,TGTGCCAGCAGCGTAGCTCAGGGTGCAACTAATGAAAAACTGTTTTTT,CASSVAQGATNEKLFF
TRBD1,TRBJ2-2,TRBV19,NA,TGTGCCAGTAGTATGGACAGGGCTAGTGACGGGGAGCTGTTTTTT,CASSMDRASDGELFF
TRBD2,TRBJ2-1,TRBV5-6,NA,TGTGCCAGCAGCTTGAGCGGGAGGGCCATGTATGAGCAGTTCTTC,CASSLSGRAMYEQFF
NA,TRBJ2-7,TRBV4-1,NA,TGCGCCAGCAGCCAAGGAATACAGGACTACGAGCAGTACTTC,CASSQGIQDYEQYF
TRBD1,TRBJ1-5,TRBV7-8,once,TGTGCCAGCAGCTTAGAGGGTCGGACAGGGGGCATTAGCAGCAATCAGCCCCAGCATTTT,CASSLEGRTGGISSNQPQHF
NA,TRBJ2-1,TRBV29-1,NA,TGCAGCGTTGAAGATCCCGGCAATGAGCAGTTCTTC,CSVEDPGNEQFF
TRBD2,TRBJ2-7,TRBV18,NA,TGTGCCAGCTCACCAAGGGCAAGGGCACCTAGCGGGGACTGGGGGTACGAGCAGTACTTC,CASSPRARAPSGDWGYEQYF
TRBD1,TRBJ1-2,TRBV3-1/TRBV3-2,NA,TGTGCCAGCAGCCACTCGGGACAGGGGGGTAGCTACACCTTC,CASSHSGQGGSYTF
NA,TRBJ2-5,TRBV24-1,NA,TGTGCCACCTCGCGTCATCAAGAGACCCAGTACTTC,CATSRHQETQYF
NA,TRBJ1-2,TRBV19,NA,TGTGCCAGTAGTTACCCAGGGAGGAATGTCTATGGCTACACCTTC,CASSYPGRNVYGYTF
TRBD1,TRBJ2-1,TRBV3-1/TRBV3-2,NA,TGTGCCAGCAGCCAAGTACAGGGGGCTCTTACTGAGCAGTTCTTC,CASSQVQGALTEQFF
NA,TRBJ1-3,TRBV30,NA,TGTGCCTGGAGTGTACGATCGGGTTTATCTGGAAACACCATATATTTT,CAWSVRSGLSGNTIYF
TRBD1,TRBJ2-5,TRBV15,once,TGTGCCACCAGCAGAACCCTACAGGGGGGAGAAGAGACCCAGTACTTC,CATSRTLQGGEETQYF
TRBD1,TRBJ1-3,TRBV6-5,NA,TGTGCCAGCAGTATGGACAGGGGGCGTGGAAACACCATATATTTT,CASSMDRGRGNTIYF
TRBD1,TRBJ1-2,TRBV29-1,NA,TGCAGCGTTACCGGGACAGCTGACGATGGCTACACCTTC,CSVTGTADDGYTF
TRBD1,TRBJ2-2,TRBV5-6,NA,TGTGCCAGCAGCTTTTTGACGGGACAGGGGGAAACCGGGGAGCTGTTTTTT,CASSFLTGQGETGELFF
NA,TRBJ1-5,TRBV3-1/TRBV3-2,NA,TGTGCCAGCAGCCAAGGTGGAGGGCGTGATCAGCCCCAGCATTTT,CASSQGGGRDQPQHF
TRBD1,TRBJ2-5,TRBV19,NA,TGTGCCAGTAGTACCCGGGACAGCAACCAAGAGACCCAGTACTTC,CASSTRDSNQETQYF
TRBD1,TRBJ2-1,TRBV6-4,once,TGTGCCAGCAGCCCGGGACAGGGGTCCTACAATGAGCAGTTCTTC,CASSPGQGSYNEQFF
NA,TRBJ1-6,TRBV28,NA,TGTGCCAGCACCTCGTCCCTCTCTAATTCACCCCTCCACTTT,CASTSSLSNSPLHF
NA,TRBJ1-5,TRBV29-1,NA,TGCAGCGTGCGGGAGTTTGGCAATCAGCCCCAGCATTTT,CSVREFGNQPQHF